This TCR beta chain was sequenced during a study of beta chain features in type 1 diabetes. What was sequenced were expressed TCRB transcripts, since all of the isolated RNA had been reverse transcribed. TCRdb keeps only in-frame clones here, not all; method: immunoSEQ multiplex PCR. The sample holds roughly 230,000 clones, 7.5% to 10% seen once. Germline values: CDR1 SGHTA, CDR2 FQGNSA. The CDR3 spans 18 residues. Trimming removed 5 bases from V and 4 bases from J; junction bases left unmatched: 10. This chain uses TRBV7-2 with TRBJ2-5; 16 bases match TRBD2. The sequence was obtained from a woman between 18 and 29 years old in good health. The sample consisted of naive CD4+ T cells from blood. The CDR3, as DNA: TGTGCCAGCAGCGTGACCGGGACTAGCGGGAGGGCCGCAGAGACCCAGTACTTC. Translating it yields CASSVTGTSGRAAETQYF.